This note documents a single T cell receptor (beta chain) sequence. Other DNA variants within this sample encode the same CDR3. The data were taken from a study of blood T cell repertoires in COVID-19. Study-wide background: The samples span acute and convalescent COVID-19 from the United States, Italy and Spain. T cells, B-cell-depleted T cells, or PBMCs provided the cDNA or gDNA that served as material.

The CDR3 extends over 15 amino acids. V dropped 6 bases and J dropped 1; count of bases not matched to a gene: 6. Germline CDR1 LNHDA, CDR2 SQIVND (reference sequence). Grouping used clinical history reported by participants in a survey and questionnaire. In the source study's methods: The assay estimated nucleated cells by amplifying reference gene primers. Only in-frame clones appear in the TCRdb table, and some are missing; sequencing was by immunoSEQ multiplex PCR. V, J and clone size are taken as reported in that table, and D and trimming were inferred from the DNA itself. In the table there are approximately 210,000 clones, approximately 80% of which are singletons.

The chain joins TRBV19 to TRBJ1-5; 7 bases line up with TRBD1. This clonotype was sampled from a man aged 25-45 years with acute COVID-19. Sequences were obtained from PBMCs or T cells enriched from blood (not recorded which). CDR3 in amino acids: CASSTRQGSNQPQHF. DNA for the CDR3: TGTGCCAGTAGCACTAGACAGGGCAGCAATCAGCCCCAGCATTTT.